The T cell receptor beta chain described here comes from a study of blood T cell repertoires in COVID-19. Study context: From the United States, Italy and Spain came samples of acute and convalescent COVID-19.

Some clones are missing from TCRdb's copy, which holds only in-frame ones; the method was immunoSEQ multiplex PCR. The table has about 150,000 clones, around 84% seen once. The ends were cut back, 5 bases at V and 4 bases at J, with 15 bases in the middle. Germline V gene data show CDR1 as MDHEN and CDR2 as SYDVKM. The CDR3 totals 15 residues. The sequence was collected from a woman aged 50 to 65 with acute or convalescent COVID-19. This chain uses TRBV28 with TRBJ2-1, with TRBD2 as a possible D gene (6 bases). The sample comprised peripheral blood. DNA of the CDR3: TGTGCCAGCAGTCCCTGGAGGGCTTATTACAATGAGCAGTTCTTC. This encodes CASSPWRAYYNEQFF.